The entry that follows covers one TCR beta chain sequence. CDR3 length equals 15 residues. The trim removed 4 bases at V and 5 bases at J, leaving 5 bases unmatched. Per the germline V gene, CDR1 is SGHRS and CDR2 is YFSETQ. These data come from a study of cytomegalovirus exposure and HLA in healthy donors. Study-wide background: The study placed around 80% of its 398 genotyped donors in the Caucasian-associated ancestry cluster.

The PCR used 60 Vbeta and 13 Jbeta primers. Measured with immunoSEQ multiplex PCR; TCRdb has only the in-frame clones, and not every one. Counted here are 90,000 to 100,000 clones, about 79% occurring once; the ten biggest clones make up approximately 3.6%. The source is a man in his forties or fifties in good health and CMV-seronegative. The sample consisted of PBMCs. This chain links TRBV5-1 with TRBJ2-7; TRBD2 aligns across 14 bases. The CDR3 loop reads CASSHRGLAGDEQYF. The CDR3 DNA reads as TGCGCCAGCAGCCATCGGGGACTAGCGGGAGACGAGCAGTACTTC.